This T cell receptor (beta chain) was documented in a study of cytomegalovirus exposure and HLA in healthy donors. Regarding the study as a whole: Rare TCR sequences predominated, though certain public TCRs were found in many donors.

Trimming stripped 5 bases from V and 0 bases from J, with 26 bases between. The CDR3 covers 20 residues. The V gene's germline CDR1 is MDHEN and CDR2 SYDVKM. This table comes from immunoSEQ multiplex PCR, and its TCRdb copy is limited to in-frame clones, with some not included. This sample carries approximately 100,000 clones, about 88% of them seen once, and the ten largest clones take about 5.7%. A remark on this clone: Its specificity is unknown.

Sequencing was carried out using PBMCs. The clonotype comes from a man aged 18 to 29 in good health and CMV-seropositive. V gene TRBV28 combines with J gene TRBJ2-1; D is possibly TRBD2 (7 bases). The CDR3 DNA sequence: TGTGCCAGCAGTCCCATCACGGGACATACGGGACTAAGCTCCTACAATGAGCAGTTCTTC. The encoded protein is CASSPITGHTGLSSYNEQFF. The whole variable domain, remainder taken from reference TRBV28 and TRBJ2-1, is DVKVTQSSRYLVKRTGEKVFLECVQDMDHENMFWYRQDPGLGLRLIYFSYDVKMKEKGDIPEGYSVSREKKERFSLILESASTNQTSMYLCASSPITGHTGLSSYNEQFFGPGTRLTVL.